Reported below is one TCR beta chain. The data belong to a study of CD8+CD57+ T cells in acquired aplastic anemia. All patients picked for sequencing had shown, by flow cytometry, an expansion of CD8+CD57+ cells. CDR1 is SGDLS, CDR2 YYNGEE, per germline. CDR3 length equals 16 residues. Trimming took off 3 bases at V and 0 bases at J, with 16 bases between the two ends. The study profiled TCR beta VDJ and CDR3 using genomic DNA as template. TCRdb redid the calling of the reads with MiXCR, one entry per CDR3 protein. The data show about 240,000 distinct CDR3 sequences, around half seen once. The V gene is TRBV9, the J gene TRBJ2-7; possible D gene TRBD2, 7 bases. The source is a human donor with aplastic anemia. Source material: sorted CD4+, CD8+, or CD8+CD57+ T cells (not recorded which) from PBMCs. The CDR3 nucleotides read TGTGCCAGCAGCGAGGGGGGGGACGGGAGCTCCTACGAGCAGTACTTC. Protein: CASSEGGDGSSYEQYF.